This paragraph reports one T cell receptor beta chain. The data originate from a study of OX40 agonist ivuxolimab in advanced cancers. This table comes from immunoSEQ multiplex PCR, and its TCRdb copy is limited to in-frame clones, with some not included. This sample has about 46,000 clones, with roughly four fifths found just once. This CDR3 comprises 15 residues. Germline trimming cut 8 bases from V and 6 bases from J; bases unmatched to any gene: 12. Germline-derived CDR1 and CDR2 are LNHDA and SQIVND (reference sequence). The input for sequencing was CD4+ or CD8+ T cells sorted from blood, taken in a trial of the OX40 agonist ivuxolimab. The origin of this receptor is an adult with an advanced solid tumor such as melanoma, head and neck, liver or kidney cancer. This chain links TRBV19 with TRBJ1-2, with 10 bases that match TRBD1. Here the CDR3 DNA reads TGTGCCAGTCATAAGCGGGGACAGGGGTCCCATGGCTACACCTTC. Translated, it gives CASHKRGQGSHGYTF.